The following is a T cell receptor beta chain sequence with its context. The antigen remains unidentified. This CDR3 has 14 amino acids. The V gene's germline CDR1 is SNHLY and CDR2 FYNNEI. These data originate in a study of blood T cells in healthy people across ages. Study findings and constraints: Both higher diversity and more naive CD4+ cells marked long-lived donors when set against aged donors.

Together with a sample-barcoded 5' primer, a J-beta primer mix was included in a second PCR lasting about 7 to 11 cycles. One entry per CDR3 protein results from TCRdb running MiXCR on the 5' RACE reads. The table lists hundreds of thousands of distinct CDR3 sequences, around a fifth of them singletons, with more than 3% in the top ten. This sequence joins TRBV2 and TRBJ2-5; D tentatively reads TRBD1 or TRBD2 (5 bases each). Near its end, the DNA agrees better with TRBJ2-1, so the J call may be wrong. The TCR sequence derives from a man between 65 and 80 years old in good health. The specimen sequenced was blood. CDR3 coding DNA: TGTGCCAGCACCCTCCTTGGGACCAACAATGAGCAGTTCTTC. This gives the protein CASTLLGTNNEQFF.